Below, one TCR beta chain is given with its context. This sample was taken from a study of identifying expanded T cells in peripheral blood. Repertoires were generated with immunoSEQ multiplex PCR, while TCRdb's copy carries only in-frame clones and drops some. The sample has some 75,000 clones, roughly nine tenths seen once; the top ten hold over 2.5%. CDR1 is WSHSY and CDR2 is SAAADI in the germline V gene. V dropped 6 bases and J dropped 3; count of bases not matched to a gene: 11. This CDR3 has 16 amino acids. Input material: blood. The TCR was taken from a person aged 18-69 years in good health. The chain combines TRBV10-2 with TRBJ2-7; TRBD1 agrees at 10 bases. The CDR3 nucleotides are TGCGCCAGCAGCGTCAACCGGGACAGGGGATTCTACGAGCAGTACTTC. As protein: CASSVNRDRGFYEQYF.